A selection of T cell receptor beta chains follows, all from one sample in a study of shared clonotypes between healthy human individuals. TCRdb's table, derived via immunoSEQ multiplex PCR, lists solely in-frame clones and lacks some. The data show hundreds of thousands of clones, 80% to 95% seen once. The source material was naive CD8+ T cells sorted from blood. These TCRs come from a man aged 25 to 40 in good health. Each CDR3 is given with its conserved first and last residue. Each record gives: CDR3 length, J gene, V gene, clone size, CDR3 protein. The size entry is marked missing in some rows and otherwise reads once, few, many or a size class.

CDR3 length: 13; J gene: TRBJ2-3; V gene: TRBV29-1; clone size: .; CDR3 protein: CSAILAGKDTQYF
CDR3 length: 17; J gene: TRBJ1-4; V gene: TRBV11-2; clone size: .; CDR3 protein: CASSFTWGETRGEKLFF
CDR3 length: 15; J gene: TRBJ2-7; V gene: TRBV28; clone size: .; CDR3 protein: CASSFRGQGSYEQYF
CDR3 length: 12; J gene: TRBJ1-3; V gene: TRBV7-9; clone size: .; CDR3 protein: CASSRGANTIYF
CDR3 length: 17; J gene: TRBJ1-5; V gene: TRBV21-1; clone size: .; CDR3 protein: CASSIRDNPDSNQPQHF
CDR3 length: 12; J gene: TRBJ2-1; V gene: TRBV7-9; clone size: .; CDR3 protein: CASSLQGDEQFF
CDR3 length: 16; J gene: TRBJ2-7; V gene: TRBV27; clone size: .; CDR3 protein: CASSLLGTNSPPEQYF
CDR3 length: 12; J gene: TRBJ1-5; V gene: TRBV6-1; clone size: .; CDR3 protein: CASNPGNQPQHF
CDR3 length: 15; J gene: TRBJ2-1; V gene: TRBV19; clone size: .; CDR3 protein: CASSSSQGPNNEQFF
CDR3 length: 14; J gene: TRBJ1-3; V gene: TRBV5-1; clone size: .; CDR3 protein: CASSLDGQGNTIYF
CDR3 length: 13; J gene: TRBJ2-7; V gene: TRBV5-1; clone size: .; CDR3 protein: CASSYGSTYEQYF
CDR3 length: 15; J gene: TRBJ2-3; V gene: TRBV4-1; clone size: once; CDR3 protein: CASSQVPGRGDTQYF
CDR3 length: 10; J gene: TRBJ2-7; V gene: TRBV20-1; clone size: .; CDR3 protein: CSARDSEQYF
CDR3 length: 15; J gene: TRBJ2-7; V gene: TRBV14; clone size: .; CDR3 protein: CASSHGTGRRNEQYF
CDR3 length: 15; J gene: TRBJ2-1; V gene: TRBV5-6; clone size: .; CDR3 protein: CASSTGLAGGGEQFF
CDR3 length: 11; J gene: TRBJ2-1; V gene: TRBV5-1; clone size: once; CDR3 protein: CASSLDGSHFF
CDR3 length: 15; J gene: TRBJ2-1; V gene: TRBV29-1; clone size: .; CDR3 protein: CSVEDGSGRNNEQFF
CDR3 length: 14; J gene: TRBJ2-7; V gene: TRBV29-1; clone size: .; CDR3 protein: CSVESGSGSYEQYF
CDR3 length: 12; J gene: TRBJ1-2; V gene: TRBV12-5; clone size: .; CDR3 protein: CASGTGGGGYTF
CDR3 length: 18; J gene: TRBJ1-3; V gene: TRBV7-6; clone size: .; CDR3 protein: CASSPILSQGSNGNTIYF
CDR3 length: 17; J gene: TRBJ2-7; V gene: TRBV28; clone size: .; CDR3 protein: CASSLPENSPTGYEQYF
CDR3 length: 14; J gene: TRBJ1-3; V gene: TRBV18; clone size: .; CDR3 protein: CASSPEISGNTIYF
CDR3 length: 14; J gene: TRBJ1-1; V gene: TRBV25-1; clone size: .; CDR3 protein: CASSDPGGFHEAFF
CDR3 length: 19; J gene: TRBJ2-6; V gene: TRBV19; clone size: .; CDR3 protein: CASSMGGGRVRTGANVLTF
CDR3 length: 17; J gene: TRBJ2-7; V gene: TRBV21-1; clone size: .; CDR3 protein: CASSKPFPGAKNYEQYF
CDR3 length: 14; J gene: TRBJ2-3; V gene: TRBV2; clone size: .; CDR3 protein: CATRLRGGPDTQYF
CDR3 length: 11; J gene: TRBJ2-7; V gene: TRBV29-1; clone size: once; CDR3 protein: CSGVYFYEQYF
CDR3 length: 16; J gene: TRBJ2-1; V gene: TRBV7-8; clone size: .; CDR3 protein: CASSILLAGKNNEQFF
CDR3 length: 14; J gene: TRBJ1-1; V gene: TRBV9; clone size: .; CDR3 protein: CASSLGGQYTEAFF
CDR3 length: 15; J gene: TRBJ2-3; V gene: TRBV6-6; clone size: .; CDR3 protein: CASSYKREGVDTQYF
CDR3 length: 15; J gene: TRBJ1-2; V gene: TRBV27; clone size: .; CDR3 protein: CASSLSGLSNYGYTF
CDR3 length: 16; J gene: TRBJ1-3; V gene: TRBV7-8; clone size: .; CDR3 protein: CASSLAFLSSGNTIYF
CDR3 length: 13; J gene: TRBJ1-2; V gene: TRBV28; clone size: .; CDR3 protein: CASSSTGVSGYTF
CDR3 length: 13; J gene: TRBJ2-2; V gene: TRBV5-4; clone size: .; CDR3 protein: CASSPASTGELFF
CDR3 length: 16; J gene: TRBJ2-2; V gene: TRBV10-3; clone size: .; CDR3 protein: CAISDPRESVTGELFF
CDR3 length: 15; J gene: TRBJ2-2; V gene: TRBV29-1; clone size: .; CDR3 protein: CSVSGVYSGTGELFF
CDR3 length: 12; J gene: TRBJ2-1; V gene: TRBV5-5; clone size: once; CDR3 protein: CASSPPGNEQFF
CDR3 length: 16; J gene: TRBJ2-3; V gene: TRBV5-1; clone size: .; CDR3 protein: CASSLTAGGLSDTQYF
CDR3 length: 13; J gene: TRBJ2-5; V gene: TRBV27; clone size: once; CDR3 protein: CASSFRGPETQYF